The clone carrying this T cell receptor beta chain was found once. The data are from a study of blood T cell repertoires in COVID-19. As for the study in general: COVID-19 samples, acute and convalescent, were from the United States, Italy and Spain. In each case, the material was cDNA or gDNA derived from T cells, B-cell-depleted T cells, or PBMCs.

Seattle-derived patients entered the study during active infection and were followed longitudinally. Original analysis: Reference gene primer amplification gave estimated nucleated cell counts. Only in-frame clones appear in the TCRdb table, and some are missing; sequencing was by immunoSEQ multiplex PCR. V and J calls and clone size are as listed in that table; D and trimming were resolved from the DNA. The table shows under 200,000 clones, with 85% to 90% occurring only once. The sequencing sample was made of peripheral blood. This sequence originates from a woman aged 80 or over with COVID-19, enrolled during active disease.

The CDR3 loop is CASSQAAGGAYEQYF. In DNA form, the CDR3 reads TGTGCCAGCAGCCAAGCGGCGGGAGGCGCCTACGAGCAGTACTTC. The chain joins TRBV14 to TRBJ2-7; 8 bases are a match to TRBD2. The ends lost 1 base at V and 2 bases at J; junction bases unmatched: 4. Germline V gene sequence: CDR1 SGHDN, CDR2 FVKESK. The CDR3 runs 15 residues.